The 20 T cell receptor beta chains below come from one sample, sequenced in a study of T cells in localized non-small cell lung cancer. Data came from immunoSEQ multiplex PCR; TCRdb stores just in-frame clones and leaves some out. The sample includes 90,000 to 100,000 clones, approximately 90% of them seen just once. Sequences were derived from PBMCs, sampled before any cancer treatment. The source of these receptors is a woman aged 35-75 years with stage II squamous cell lung carcinoma.

This chain links TRBV5-4 with TRBJ1-2; D remains ambiguous. From germline, CDR1 is SGHNT and CDR2 YYREEE (reference sequence). Trimming left V 0 bases short and J 4 bases short, with 10 bases between. CDR3 length: 14 residues. Here the CDR3 reads CASSLAGRSYGYTF. The CDR3 bases are TGTGCCAGCAGCTTGGCCGGCCGCTCCTATGGCTACACCTTC.

V and J are TRBV7-2 and TRBJ2-7; no clear D. Germline CDR1 and CDR2: SGHTA and FQGNSA. V was clipped by 5 bases and J by 1 base, with 6 bases between them. The CDR3 extends over 12 amino acids. The CDR3 loop is CASSPTSYEQYF. The CDR3, as DNA: TGTGCCAGCAGCCCTACTTCCTACGAGCAGTACTTC.

Written as DNA, the CDR3 is TGTGCCAGCAGCCTGGGAAGTGGAACCAATGAAAAACTGTTTTTT. Its protein product is CASSLGSGTNEKLFF. The genes are TRBV5-4 and TRBJ1-4; the D is unclear. The CDR3 has 15 residues. Germline CDR1 and CDR2: SGHNT and YYREEE (reference sequence). V was trimmed by 4 bases and J by 5 bases, leaving 15 bases between them. Filled out from reference TRBV5-4 and TRBJ1-4, the complete variable domain reads ETGVTQSPTHLIKTRGQQVTLRCSSQSGHNTVSWYQQALGQGPQFIFQYYREEENGRGNFPPRFSGLQFPNYSSELNVNALELDDSALYLCASSLGSGTNEKLFFGSGTQLSVL.

This rearrangement joins TRBV6-1 to TRBJ2-3; 7 positions agree with TRBD2. The CDR3 is 14 amino acids. Trimming removed 10 bases from V and 3 bases from J; junction bases left unmatched: 10. From germline, CDR1 is MNHNS and CDR2 SASEGT. The CDR3 protein is CAISIRRGTDTQYF. The DNA of the CDR3 is TGTGCCATCTCTATCCGGCGGGGGACAGATACGCAGTATTTT.

The rearrangement joins TRBV4-2 to TRBJ2-2; 9 nucleotides align to TRBD1. The length of the CDR3 is 15 residues. Per germline, CDR1 LGHNA and CDR2 YNFKEQ. V gave up 4 bases and J gave up 5 bases; unmatched junction bases: 5. CDR3 sequence reads: CASSPGQGQTGELFF. CDR3 DNA: TGTGCCAGCAGCCCGGGACAGGGTCAAACCGGGGAGCTGTTTTTT.

As for this clone: Other nucleotide sequences from this sample produce the same CDR3. V usage is TRBV5-4 and J usage is TRBJ1-2, with a possible D match to TRBD1 (5 bases). Germline V CDR1 and CDR2: SGHNT, YYREEE (reference sequence). V was trimmed by 4 bases and J by 3 bases, leaving 10 bases between them. CDR3 length equals 13 residues. The CDR3 region is CASSRTGDYGYTF. The CDR3 nucleotides are TGTGCCAGCAGCCGAACGGGGGACTATGGCTACACCTTC.

This clone was detected once. The chain carries TRBV27 and TRBJ1-1, with D uncertain. This CDR3 is 18 amino acids long. Trimming removed 0 bases from V and 0 bases from J, with 17 bases in between. CDR1 is MNHEY and CDR2 is SMNVEV in the germline V gene (reference sequence). The CDR3 bases are TGTGCCAGCAGTTTATCGCTACGGACGATGATCTTGAACACTGAAGCTTTCTTT. Translated, it gives CASSLSLRTMILNTEAFF.

V usage is TRBV7-8 and J usage is TRBJ2-1, with no clear D. Germline assignment: CDR1 SGHVS and CDR2 FQNEAQ. This CDR3 region has 14 residues. V dropped 0 bases and J dropped 7 bases, with 10 bases sitting between them. This CDR3 is CASSLASFGNEQFF. The DNA for the CDR3 is TGTGCCAGCAGCTTAGCCTCGTTCGGAAATGAGCAGTTCTTC. Variable domain in full (rest from reference TRBV7-8 and TRBJ2-1): GAGVSQSPRYKVAKRGQDVALRCDPISGHVSLFWYQQALGQGPEFLTYFQNEAQLDKSGLPSDRFFAERPEGSVSTLKIQRTQQEDSAVYLCASSLASFGNEQFFGPGTRLTVL.

This sequence joins TRBV27 and TRBJ1-5, with no clear D. Germline CDR1 MNHEY, CDR2 SMNVEV (reference sequence). This CDR3 comprises 15 residues. V was pared by 0 bases and J by 3 bases, with 9 bases between. The CDR3: CASSLSSGDNQPQHF. The CDR3 nucleotides are TGTGCCAGCAGTTTATCGAGCGGTGACAATCAGCCCCAGCATTTT.

The chain employs TRBV5-1 and TRBJ2-2; 13 positions match TRBD2. The CDR3 extends over 15 amino acids. Per germline, CDR1 SGHRS and CDR2 YFSETQ. J gave up 0 bases and V 7 bases, and 0 bases lay outside the gene matches. The CDR3, as DNA: TGCGCCAGCGGGACTAGCGGGGCGAACACCGGGGAGCTGTTTTTT. Encoded protein: CASGTSGANTGELFF.

This chain's CDR3 is CASSLASTRVEAFF. For the CDR3, the DNA is TGCGCCAGCAGCTTGGCCTCTACCCGTGTAGAAGCTTTCTTT. This sequence joins TRBV5-1 and TRBJ1-1; D gene unclear. The V and J ends lost 0 bases and 8 bases respectively, with 14 bases between them. Germline-derived CDR1 and CDR2 are SGHRS and YFSETQ. The CDR3 sequence is 14 residues long.

The chain uses TRBV15 and TRBJ2-7, with no clear D. CDR1 and CDR2 (germline): LNHNV, YYDKDF (reference sequence). Trimming took off 0 bases at V and 0 bases at J, with 12 bases between the two ends. This CDR3 has 16 amino acids. The CDR3 reads CATSRDRSASSYEQYF. CDR3 sequence (DNA): TGTGCCACCAGCAGAGATAGGTCAGCAAGCTCCTACGAGCAGTACTTC.

The chain uses TRBV2 and TRBJ2-1; 9 bases align to TRBD2. The CDR3 totals 15 residues. The J segment lost 8 bases and the V segment lost 5 bases, leaving 10 bases of the junction unmatched. The germline gives CDR1 SNHLY, CDR2 FYNNEI. The CDR3 DNA sequence: TGTGCCAGCAGTACCCTTAGCGGGAGCCACGATGAGCAGTTCTTC. The encoded protein is CASSTLSGSHDEQFF.

V and J are TRBV7-2 and TRBJ1-3; D call uncertain. Trimming took 0 bases from V and 4 from J, leaving 10 bases between them. Germline CDR1 reads SGHTA; CDR2 reads FQGNSA. The CDR3 has 15 amino acids. CDR3 residues: CASSLAVGSGNTIYF. The CDR3 DNA is TGTGCCAGCAGCTTAGCGGTCGGCTCCGGAAACACCATATATTTT.

This sequence joins TRBV18 and TRBJ1-5; TRBD1 aligns across 9 bases. This CDR3 contains 19 residues. The junction had 13 bases not matched to a gene; V was cut back by 2 bases and J by 2 bases. Looked up from germline, CDR1 is KGHSH and CDR2 is LQKENI. Here the CDR3 reads CASSPDNRGQGAGNQPQHF. Here the CDR3 DNA reads TGTGCCAGCTCACCAGACAACAGGGGGCAAGGGGCAGGCAATCAGCCCCAGCATTTT.

The chain uses TRBV14 and TRBJ1-6, with D perhaps TRBD1 (6 bases). Per the germline V gene, CDR1 is SGHDN and CDR2 is FVKESK. The V end was cut by 4 bases, the J end by 9 bases, with 13 bases between. The CDR3 contains 14 residues. CDR3 nucleotide sequence: TGTGCCAGCAGCCTGGGCCTGGGGGCTTCACCCCTCCACTTT. It specifies CASSLGLGASPLHF. Variable domain in full (rest from reference TRBV14 and TRBJ1-6): EAGVTQFPSHSVIEKGQTVTLRCDPISGHDNLYWYRRVMGKEIKFLLHFVKESKQDESGMPNNRFLAERTGGTYSTLKVQPAELEDSGVYFCASSLGLGASPLHFGNGTRLTVT.

The chain uses TRBV28 and TRBJ2-1, with D uncertain. The germline V gene encodes CDR1 MDHEN and CDR2 SYDVKM. This CDR3 spans 13 amino acids. V dropped 5 bases and J dropped 4 bases, with 9 bases sitting between them. The CDR3 DNA sequence: TGTGCCAGCAGTGGACCCGGGTACAATGAGCAGTTCTTC. As protein: CASSGPGYNEQFF.

This clone showed up just a few times. V and J are TRBV5-1 and TRBJ1-2; D possibly corresponds to TRBD1 (5 bases). The germline CDR1 and CDR2 sequences are SGHRS and YFSETQ. V was pared by 7 bases and J by 5 bases, with 18 bases between. This CDR3 region has 14 residues. The CDR3 DNA reads as TGCGCCAGCGGCCAGGGAGGGGTGGATTATGGCTACACCTTC. This codes for CASGQGGVDYGYTF.

This chain links TRBV2 with TRBJ1-1, with a possible D match to TRBD1 (6 bases). Germline CDR1 is SNHLY and CDR2 is FYNNEI. Trimming took 10 bases from V and 1 from J, leaving 10 bases between them. This CDR3 is 12 amino acids long. This CDR3 reads CATRGGNTEAFF. CDR3 nucleotides: TGTGCCACGAGAGGGGGGAACACTGAAGCTTTCTTT.

The V gene is TRBV19, the J gene TRBJ1-2, with D unclear. CDR3 length: 16 amino acids. Germline CDR1 LNHDA, CDR2 SQIVND (reference sequence). V was cut by 7 bases and J by 0 bases, with 18 bases left in between. CDR3 region: CASKLERTSPNYGYTF. Written as DNA, the CDR3 is TGTGCCAGTAAGTTGGAAAGGACGAGCCCTAACTATGGCTACACCTTC.